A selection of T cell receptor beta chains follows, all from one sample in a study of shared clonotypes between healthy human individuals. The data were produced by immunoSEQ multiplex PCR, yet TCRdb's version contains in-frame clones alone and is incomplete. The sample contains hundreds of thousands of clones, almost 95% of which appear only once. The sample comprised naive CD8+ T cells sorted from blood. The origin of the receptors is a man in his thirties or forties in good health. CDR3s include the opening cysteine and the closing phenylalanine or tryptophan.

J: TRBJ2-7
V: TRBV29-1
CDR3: CSVGGTGNPYEQYF

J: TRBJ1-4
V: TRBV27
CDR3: CASSRTDTNEKLFF

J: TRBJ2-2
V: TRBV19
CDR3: CARPQGLARIGELFF

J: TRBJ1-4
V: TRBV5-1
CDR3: CASSLEAGEEKLFF

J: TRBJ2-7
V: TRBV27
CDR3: CASSLAGGGLSYEQYF

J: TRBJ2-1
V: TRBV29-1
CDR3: CSVKTSDGNEQFF

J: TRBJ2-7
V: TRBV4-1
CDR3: CATQENQGSYEQYF

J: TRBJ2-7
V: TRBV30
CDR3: CAWSVGQYEQYF

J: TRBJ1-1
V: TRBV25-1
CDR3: CASSEAGWGTEAFF

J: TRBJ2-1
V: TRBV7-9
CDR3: CASSPASSGPYNEQFF

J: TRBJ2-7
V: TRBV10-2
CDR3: CASGGWGQRSSYEQYF

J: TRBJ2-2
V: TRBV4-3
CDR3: CASSQLDTGELFF

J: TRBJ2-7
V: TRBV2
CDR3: CASSAPSGPAYEQYF

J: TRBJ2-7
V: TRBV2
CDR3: CASGLQGDYEQYF

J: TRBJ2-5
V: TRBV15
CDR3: CATSGVGQLSQETQYF

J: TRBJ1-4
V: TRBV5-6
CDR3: CASSSHRDTHGLFF

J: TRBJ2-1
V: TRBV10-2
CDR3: CASTGQDRNEQFF

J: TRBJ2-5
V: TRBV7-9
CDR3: CASSRLETQYF

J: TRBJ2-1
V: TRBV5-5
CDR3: CASSFVSTHEQFF

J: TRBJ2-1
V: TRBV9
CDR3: CASSVGSGNNEQFF

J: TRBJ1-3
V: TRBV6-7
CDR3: CASSYSRQELGNTIYF

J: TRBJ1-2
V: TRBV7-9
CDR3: CASSDEKEGGRYGYTF

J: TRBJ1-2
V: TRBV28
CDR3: CASRSGDYGYTF

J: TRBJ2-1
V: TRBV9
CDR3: CASSTGTEQFF

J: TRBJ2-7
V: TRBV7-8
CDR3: CASSSTSTRYEQYF

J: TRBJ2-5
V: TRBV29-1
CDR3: CSAVREQETQYF

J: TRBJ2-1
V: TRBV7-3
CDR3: CASSPHGGNEQFF

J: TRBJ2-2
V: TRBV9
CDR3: CASSVASRVTGELFF

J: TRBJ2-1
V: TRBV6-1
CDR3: CASSEEESSVGTSVNNEQFF

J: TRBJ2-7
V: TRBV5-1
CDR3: CASGSGTGTLWEQYF

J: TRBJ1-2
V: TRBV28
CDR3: CASSSPPTGPKPYGYTF

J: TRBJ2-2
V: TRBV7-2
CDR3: CASSSVNTGELFF